This TCR beta chain is drawn from a study of vaccination effects on CD4 cells after COVID-19. Sequencing was performed with immunoSEQ multiplex PCR; in TCRdb, only in-frame clones are kept and a portion is missing. The table lists about 26,000 clones, 78% of them singletons. Peptide-pool stimulation followed by sequencing identified expanded antigen-specific CD4+ clonotypes in the ViraFEST assay. After more than 8 days in culture, the CD4+ T cells were isolated. PCR-confirmed SARS-CoV-2 infection occurred in the person between March and December 2020. This clone was seen once. As yet, its antigen is unknown. Trimming cost V 5 bases and J 5 bases; bases outside gene matches: 17. Germline CDR1 is SGHTA and CDR2 is FQGNSA. CDR3 length: 19 amino acids.

The V and J genes are TRBV7-2 and TRBJ2-1; TRBD1 matches 11 bases. The source material was CD4+ T cells from PBMCs cultured with HCoV-NL63 spike peptides, sampled before COVID-19 vaccination. The source of this sequence is a human donor who had a prior SARS-CoV-2 infection. CDR3 loop: CASSQLRTGGKRTNNEQFF. As DNA, the CDR3 is TGTGCCAGCAGCCAGCTACGGACAGGGGGCAAACGAACAAACAATGAGCAGTTCTTC.